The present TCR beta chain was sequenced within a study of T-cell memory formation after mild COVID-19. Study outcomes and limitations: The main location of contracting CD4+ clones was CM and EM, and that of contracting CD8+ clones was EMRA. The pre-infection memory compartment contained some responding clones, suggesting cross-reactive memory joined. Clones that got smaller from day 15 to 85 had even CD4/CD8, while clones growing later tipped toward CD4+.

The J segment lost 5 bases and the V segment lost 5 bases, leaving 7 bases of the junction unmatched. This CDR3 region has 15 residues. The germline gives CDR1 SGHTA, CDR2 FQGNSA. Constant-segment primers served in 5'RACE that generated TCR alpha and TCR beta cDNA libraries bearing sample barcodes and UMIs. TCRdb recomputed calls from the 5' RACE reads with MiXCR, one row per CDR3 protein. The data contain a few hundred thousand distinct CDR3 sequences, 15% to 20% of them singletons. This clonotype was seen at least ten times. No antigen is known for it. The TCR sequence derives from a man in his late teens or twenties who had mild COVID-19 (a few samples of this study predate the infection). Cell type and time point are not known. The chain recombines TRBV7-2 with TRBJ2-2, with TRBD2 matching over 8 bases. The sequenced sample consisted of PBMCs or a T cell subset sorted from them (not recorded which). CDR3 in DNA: TGTGCCAGCAGCCCTGGTCTAGCGGGTACCGGGGAGCTGTTTTTT. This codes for CASSPGLAGTGELFF.